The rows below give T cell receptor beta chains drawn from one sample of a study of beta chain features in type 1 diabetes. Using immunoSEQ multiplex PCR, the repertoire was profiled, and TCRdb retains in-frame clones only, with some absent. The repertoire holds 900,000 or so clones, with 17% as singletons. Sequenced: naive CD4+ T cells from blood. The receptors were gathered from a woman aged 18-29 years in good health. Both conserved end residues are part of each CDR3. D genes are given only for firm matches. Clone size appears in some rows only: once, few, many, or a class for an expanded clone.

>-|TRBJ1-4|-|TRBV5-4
CASRPTVPNEKLFF
TGTGCCAGCAGACCGACCGTCCCTAATGAAAAACTGTTTTTT
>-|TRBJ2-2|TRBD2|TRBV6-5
CATTGLAANTGELFF
TGTGCCACCACGGGACTAGCGGCGAACACCGGGGAGCTGTTTTTT
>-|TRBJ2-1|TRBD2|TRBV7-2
CASSQGLAVTYNEQFF
TGTGCCAGCAGCCAAGGACTAGCGGTAACCTACAATGAGCAGTTCTTC
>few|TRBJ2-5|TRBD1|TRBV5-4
CASSWGTVKETQYF
TGTGCCAGCAGCTGGGGGACAGTAAAAGAGACCCAGTACTTC
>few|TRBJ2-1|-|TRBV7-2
CASSLALSSYNEQFF
TGTGCCAGCAGCTTAGCTTTGAGCTCCTACAATGAGCAGTTCTTC
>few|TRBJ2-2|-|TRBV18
CASSPGQRSGELFF
TGTGCCAGCTCACCAGGCCAGCGGTCCGGGGAGCTGTTTTTT
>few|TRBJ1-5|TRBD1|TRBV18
CASSRTGKNQPQHF
TGTGCCAGCTCACGGACAGGAAAAAATCAGCCCCAGCATTTT
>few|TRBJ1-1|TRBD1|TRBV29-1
CSAGTGGTEAFF
TGCAGCGCCGGCACAGGGGGCACTGAAGCTTTCTTT
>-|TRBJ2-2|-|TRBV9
CASERAGGELFF
TGTGCCAGCGAGAGGGCCGGCGGGGAGCTGTTTTTT
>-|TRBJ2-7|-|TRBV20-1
CSASSPYEQYF
TGCAGTGCTAGTTCTCCCTACGAGCAGTACTTC
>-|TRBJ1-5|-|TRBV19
CASSISWGLGQPQHF
TGTGCCAGTAGTATTTCCTGGGGGCTGGGTCAGCCCCAGCATTTT
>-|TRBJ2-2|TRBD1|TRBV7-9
CASSAPLTGLRTGELFF
TGTGCCAGCAGCGCCCCCCTGACAGGGCTTCGGACTGGGGAGCTGTTTTTT
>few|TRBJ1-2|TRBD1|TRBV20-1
CSGTGLYGYTF
TGCAGCGGGACAGGGCTCTATGGCTACACCTTC
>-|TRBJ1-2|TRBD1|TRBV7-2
CASSKGQAEDYGYTF
TGTGCCAGCAGCAAGGGACAGGCGGAGGATTATGGCTACACCTTC
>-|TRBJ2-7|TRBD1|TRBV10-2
CASSRWTGRSYEQYF
TGCGCCAGCAGCAGATGGACAGGCCGCTCCTACGAGCAGTACTTC
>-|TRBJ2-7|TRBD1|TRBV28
CASGGGTGAQYF
TGTGCCAGCGGAGGAGGGACAGGGGCGCAGTACTTC
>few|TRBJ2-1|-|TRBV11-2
CASSLAGTDGYYNEQFF
TGTGCCAGCAGCTTAGCTGGTACTGACGGCTACTACAATGAGCAGTTCTTC
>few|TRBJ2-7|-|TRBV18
CASSTGTNYEQYF
TGTGCCAGCTCAACAGGTACTAACTACGAGCAGTACTTC
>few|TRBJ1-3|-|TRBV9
CASSVAGGDTIYF
TGTGCCAGCAGCGTAGCAGGAGGTGACACCATATATTTT
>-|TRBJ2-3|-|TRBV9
CASSTEADTQYF
TGTGCCAGCAGCACAGAGGCAGATACGCAGTATTTT